This TCR beta chain was profiled in a study of T-cell memory formation after mild COVID-19. TCRdb fed the 5' RACE reads into MiXCR, producing one record per CDR3 protein. The data show about 110,000 distinct CDR3 sequences, approximately 17% seen once. The sample taken for sequencing was PBMCs or a T cell subset sorted from them (not recorded which). The clonotype comes from an adult woman who had mild COVID-19 (a few samples of this study predate the infection). Cell type and time point are not known.

The CDR3 here is CASSPYTGGYTF. DNA for the CDR3: TGTGCCAGCAGCCCATATACGGGTGGCTACACCTTC. This chain uses TRBV14 with TRBJ1-2; D remains ambiguous. The CDR3 runs 12 residues. The germline V gene has CDR1 SGHDN and CDR2 FVKESK. V shed 4 bases and J shed 7 bases, with 10 bases lying between them.